These 14 T cell receptor beta chains were sequenced from one sample in a study of cytomegalovirus exposure and HLA in healthy donors. Data came from immunoSEQ multiplex PCR; TCRdb stores just in-frame clones and leaves some out. In the table there are 150,000 to 200,000 clones, around 88% of which are singletons. The sequenced sample was PBMCs. All receptors come from a woman aged 18-29 years in good health and CMV-seronegative.

The CDR3 DNA reads TGTGCCAGCAGCACGCCGACAGGAGCACGGGATACGCAGTATTTT. Its protein is CASSTPTGARDTQYF. The chain links TRBV7-9 to TRBJ2-3; TRBD1 might be the D (6 bases). The CDR3 has 15 amino acids. The germline V gene encodes CDR1 SEHNR and CDR2 FQNEAQ (reference sequence). Trimming stripped 5 bases from V and 6 bases from J, with 18 bases between.

V gene TRBV7-9 combines with J gene TRBJ1-1; D perhaps matches TRBD1 (5 bases). Germline assignment: CDR1 SEHNR and CDR2 FQNEAQ (reference sequence). The CDR3 is 15 amino acids. V gave up 2 bases and J gave up 3 bases, with 13 bases separating them. In nucleotides, the CDR3 is TGTGCCAGCAGCTTATCAGGGAGGCGAGACACTGAAGCTTTCTTT. This encodes CASSLSGRRDTEAFF.

The chain uses TRBV6-5 and TRBJ1-2, with D hard to call. Trimming pared 2 bases from V and 4 bases from J, leaving 14 bases between. Germline V CDR1 and CDR2: MNHEY, SVGAGI. The CDR3 contains 15 residues. Written as DNA, the CDR3 is TGTGCCAGCAGTTACCCGAGGTCGGGAGTCTATGGCTACACCTTC. It is translated as CASSYPRSGVYGYTF.

The rearrangement joins TRBV18 to TRBJ1-3, with D unresolved. V shed 8 bases and J shed 0 bases, with 14 bases lying between them. Germline values: CDR1 KGHSH, CDR2 LQKENI. This CDR3 has 15 amino acids. CDR3 coding DNA: TGTGCCAGCCGCTTGACTCTGGGCTCTGGAAACACCATATATTTT. Encoded protein: CASRLTLGSGNTIYF.

At least ten counts were recorded for this clone. Here the CDR3 reads CSAWARTGPTYEQYF. Written as DNA, the CDR3 is TGCAGCGCCTGGGCTCGGACAGGCCCAACCTACGAGCAGTACTTC. The rearrangement joins TRBV29-1 to TRBJ2-7; the match to TRBD1 covers 7 bases. CDR3 size: 15 residues. V shed 7 bases and J 2 bases; nucleotides not matched to a gene: 14. Germline lookup yields CDR1 SQVTM and CDR2 ANQGSEA.

CDR3 sequence: CASSQANSFEAFF. In nucleotides, the CDR3 is TGTGCCAGCAGCCAAGCGAACAGCTTTGAAGCTTTCTTT. The gene calls are TRBV14 and TRBJ1-1; unclear D gene. This CDR3 spans 13 amino acids. Trimming took off 1 base at V and 7 bases at J, with 10 bases between the two ends. Looked up from germline, CDR1 is SGHDN and CDR2 is FVKESK. Looking up the rest from reference TRBV14 and TRBJ1-1 gives the full variable domain: EAGVTQFPSHSVIEKGQTVTLRCDPISGHDNLYWYRRVMGKEIKFLLHFVKESKQDESGMPNNRFLAERTGGTYSTLKVQPAELEDSGVYFCASSQANSFEAFFGQGTRLTVV.

This clone came up a few times. V gene TRBV30 combines with J gene TRBJ1-1, with D hard to call. From germline, CDR1 is GTSNPN and CDR2 SVGIG (reference sequence). The CDR3 has 13 amino acids. V lost 4 bases to trimming and J lost 3 bases, with 12 bases between them. The CDR3 coding sequence is TGTGCCTGGACGACATGGAGGGACACTGAAGCTTTCTTT. This translates into CAWTTWRDTEAFF.

The J gene is TRBJ2-1, the V gene TRBV27; TRBD2 agrees at 14 bases. The germline gives CDR1 MNHEY, CDR2 SMNVEV (reference sequence). V lost 10 bases, J lost 7 bases, and 9 bases stayed unmatched. The CDR3 totals 15 residues. The CDR3 here is CATATGTSGRNEQFF. For the CDR3, the DNA is TGTGCCACCGCGACCGGGACTAGCGGGAGAAATGAGCAGTTCTTC.

This chain uses TRBV30 with TRBJ1-1, with D tentatively TRBD1 (6 bases). This CDR3 spans 12 amino acids. In germline, CDR1 is GTSNPN, CDR2 SVGIG (reference sequence). The CDR3, as DNA: TGTGCTGGGGGCCTTGGGGACACTGAAGCTTTCTTT. It yields the protein CAGGLGDTEAFF.

The chain has TRBV4-1 and TRBJ2-3, with 11 bases aligning to TRBD2. The CDR3 sequence is 17 residues long. Germline assignment: CDR1 MGHRA and CDR2 YSYEKL. The J segment lost 0 bases and the V segment lost 2 bases, leaving 4 bases of the junction unmatched. CDR3: CASSQTGTSGSTDTQYF. Here the CDR3 DNA reads TGCGCCAGCAGCCAAACCGGGACTAGCGGTAGCACAGATACGCAGTATTTT.

The V and J genes are TRBV11-2 and TRBJ2-7; TRBD1 agrees at 7 bases. The CDR3 has 15 amino acids. Germline V gene sequence: CDR1 SGHAT, CDR2 FQNNGV. V was pared by 5 bases and J by 3 bases, with 10 bases of the junction left unmatched. CDR3 DNA: TGTGCCAGCAGCCCCCGACAGGGAGACGGCTACGAGCAGTACTTC. Amino acid sequence: CASSPRQGDGYEQYF.

The gene calls are TRBV30 and TRBJ2-2; 7 bases are a match to TRBD2. From germline, CDR1 is GTSNPN and CDR2 SVGIG (reference sequence). The CDR3 runs to 14 residues. The J segment lost 3 bases and the V segment lost 0 bases, leaving 1 base of the junction unmatched. CDR3 sequence reads: CAWSVGGDTGELFF. The DNA of the CDR3 is TGTGCCTGGAGTGTGGGAGGGGACACCGGGGAGCTGTTTTTT.

This clone has a handful of counts. The chain combines TRBV18 with TRBJ1-5; D unresolved. Trimming stripped 2 bases from V and 2 bases from J, with 7 bases between. The CDR3 has 14 residues. Germline V CDR1 and CDR2: KGHSH, LQKENI. Here the CDR3 reads CASSPSQGNQPQHF. The CDR3 DNA reads as TGTGCCAGCTCACCATCCCAGGGCAATCAGCCCCAGCATTTT.

On this clone: At one of its ends the junction is not consistent with the germline gene, which may arise from a read error. The CDR3 here is CAISESREDSLLF. Written as DNA, the CDR3 is TGTGCCATCAGTGAGTCGAGGGAGGATTCATTACTCTTC. This chain uses TRBV10-3 with TRBJ2-1; the D gene is possibly TRBD2 (6 bases). The CDR3 totals 13 residues. Looked up from germline, CDR1 is ENHRY and CDR2 is SYGVKD.